The entry below gives a single TCR beta chain sequence along with its context. The antigen is unknown. The data stem from a study of beta chain features in type 1 diabetes. All of the isolated RNA was reverse transcribed, so expressed TCRB transcripts were sequenced. Clones were read by immunoSEQ multiplex PCR, and TCRdb kept only the in-frame ones, dropping some. This table holds under 300,000 clones, roughly 13% found once. Study conclusions and caveats: The study found moderately but significantly shorter TCRB CDR3s in all four CD4+ subsets of Type 1 diabetes patients.

This clonotype was obtained from a man aged 30 to 39 with type 1 diabetes. The sequenced sample consisted of naive CD4+ T cells from blood.

CDR3 protein: CASSETGGSYGYTF. CDR3 in DNA: TGCGCCAGCAGCGAGACAGGGGGAAGCTATGGCTACACCTTC. The chain joins TRBV5-1 to TRBJ1-2, with 9 bases lining up with TRBD1. Germline CDR1 is SGHRS and CDR2 is YFSETQ. V shed 4 bases, J shed 4 bases, and the junction held 5 bases outside the gene matches. This CDR3 contains 14 residues.